The 13 T cell receptor beta chains presented below share a single source sample, sequenced in a study of cytomegalovirus exposure and HLA in healthy donors. The PCR ran on 60 Vbeta and 13 Jbeta primers. Profiled with immunoSEQ multiplex PCR; TCRdb holds only in-frame clones, not every one. The sample has about 130,000 clones, around 72% seen once; the top ten hold approximately 1.5%. The sequenced sample consisted of PBMCs. Receptors were obtained from a woman between 18 and 29 years old in good health and CMV-seronegative.

This clone came up once. The V call is TRBV6-1, the J call TRBJ2-2; D might be TRBD1 (6 bases). CDR1 is MNHNS, CDR2 SASEGT, per germline. V was pared by 3 bases and J by 3 bases, with 8 bases between. The CDR3 loop spans 14 amino acids. CDR3 DNA: TGTGCCAGCAGTGAGACAGGACACACCGGGGAGCTGTTTTTT. It is translated as CASSETGHTGELFF.

This clone was seen only a few times. As DNA, the CDR3 is TGTGCCTGGAGTGTTCGGAGGGCAGATACGCAGTATTTT. This translates into CAWSVRRADTQYF. The chain uses TRBV30 and TRBJ2-3, with D tentatively TRBD2 (6 bases). Germline V CDR1 and CDR2: GTSNPN, SVGIG (reference sequence). Between the trimmed V and J ends, which lost 0 bases and 4 bases, there was a span of 8 bases. The length of the CDR3 is 13 residues.

The rearrangement links TRBV7-6 to TRBJ2-3; the D gene is possibly TRBD1 (6 bases). Germline CDR1 reads SGHVS; CDR2 reads FNYEAQ. CDR3 length equals 14 residues. V was clipped by 1 base and J by 5 bases, with 10 bases between them. The CDR3 DNA follows: TGTGCCAGCAGCTTAGTGCTAGGGGGAGATACGCAGTATTTT. It is translated as CASSLVLGGDTQYF. Full variable domain (missing parts from reference TRBV7-6 and TRBJ2-3): GAGVSQSPRYKVTKRGQDVALRCDPISGHVSLYWYRQALGQGPEFLTYFNYEAQQDKSGLPNDRFSAERPEGSISTLTIQRTEQRDSAMYRCASSLVLGGDTQYFGPGTRLTVL.

The chain combines TRBV6-6 with TRBJ2-2; D not certain. Trimming cost V 2 bases and J 3 bases, with 7 bases left between them. Looked up from germline, CDR1 is MNHNY and CDR2 is SVGAGI (reference sequence). The CDR3 totals 14 residues. The CDR3 DNA reads TGTGCCAGCAGTTACACTCTGGACACCGGGGAGCTGTTTTTT. Translating gives CASSYTLDTGELFF.

The rearrangement uses TRBV18 and TRBJ2-3, with 9 bases fitting TRBD1. The J segment lost 4 bases and the V segment lost 3 bases, leaving 5 bases of the junction unmatched. CDR3 length: 15 amino acids. Germline CDR1 and CDR2: KGHSH and LQKENI. The CDR3 spells CASSPTGGVADTQYF. CDR3 coding DNA: TGTGCCAGCTCACCCACAGGGGGCGTTGCAGATACGCAGTATTTT.

The gene calls are TRBV5-6 and TRBJ2-3; 11 bases match TRBD1. The CDR3 length is 15 residues. Trimming removed 4 bases from V and 7 bases from J; junction bases left unmatched: 8. Per germline, CDR1 SGHDT and CDR2 YYEEEE. The CDR3 coding sequence is TGTGCCAGCAGCGGGGGGACAGGGGGGCGGAATACGCAGTATTTT. It translates to CASSGGTGGRNTQYF.

V is TRBV30 and J is TRBJ2-2, with D possibly TRBD2 on 5 matching bases. V shed 2 bases and J shed 3 bases, with 13 bases lying between them. The germline V gene encodes CDR1 GTSNPN and CDR2 SVGIG (reference sequence). The CDR3 sequence is 15 residues long. The CDR3 DNA reads TGTGCCTGGAGTCCCTCCGGGATACACACCGGGGAGCTGTTTTTT. Its translation: CAWSPSGIHTGELFF.

The chain uses TRBV4-1 and TRBJ2-7; possible D gene TRBD2, 5 bases. Germline lookup yields CDR1 MGHRA and CDR2 YSYEKL. V lost 0 bases to trimming and J lost 0 bases, with 9 bases between them. The CDR3 has 15 residues. CDR3 coding DNA: TGCGCCAGCAGCCAAGATCCAGGAGGCTCCTACGAGCAGTACTTC. It translates to CASSQDPGGSYEQYF.

For the CDR3, the DNA is TGTGCCAGCTCACCACGACTGACAGAGGATGTGCCGTTCTTC. It specifies CASSPRLTEDVPFF. This chain joins TRBV18 and TRBJ2-1, with D possibly being TRBD1 (5 bases). Germline CDR1 reads KGHSH; CDR2 reads LQKENI. V lost 1 base and J lost 15, with 19 bases in between. There are 14 residues in the CDR3.

This chain uses TRBV6-5 with TRBJ2-5; possible D gene TRBD1, 6 bases. The CDR3 has 13 residues. Germline CDR1 MNHEY, CDR2 SVGAGI. V was cut by 5 bases and J by 5 bases, with 12 bases left in between. For the CDR3, the DNA is TGTGCCAGCAGTGCCGACAGGTACGAGACCCAGTACTTC. This encodes CASSADRYETQYF.

The CDR3 bases are TGTGCCAGCAGCTTCCGCGGGAGGGCCTTCTCAACAGATACGCAGTATTTT. Its translation: CASSFRGRAFSTDTQYF. The chain recombines TRBV7-2 with TRBJ2-3; 9 positions match TRBD2. Germline trimming cut 3 bases from V and 3 bases from J; bases unmatched to any gene: 10. Germline V gene lookup returns CDR1 SGHTA and CDR2 FQGNSA. CDR3 length: 17 residues.

V is TRBV6-5 and J is TRBJ2-7; 7 bases align to TRBD1. The junction had 12 bases not matched to a gene; V was cut back by 8 bases and J by 5 bases. Germline assignment: CDR1 MNHEY and CDR2 SVGAGI. The CDR3 is 14 residues long. In DNA form, the CDR3 reads TGTGCCAGCGGCATCGGACAGGTCGGAAACGAGCAGTACTTC. Translated, it gives CASGIGQVGNEQYF.

The V and J genes are TRBV12-5 and TRBJ1-2; 7 bases map to TRBD1. The V segment lost 4 bases and the J segment 4 bases; nucleotides outside the gene matches: 6. The CDR3 sequence is 14 residues long. CDR1 and CDR2 from the germline V gene are LGHNT and FRNRAP. The CDR3 loop reads CASGSLTGVYGYTF. The CDR3 DNA follows: TGTGCTAGTGGTTCCTTAACAGGGGTCTATGGCTACACCTTC. The entire variable domain, with the rest obtained from reference TRBV12-5 and TRBJ1-2, is as follows: DARVTQTPRHKVTEMGQEVTMRCQPILGHNTVFWYRQTMMQGLELLAYFRNRAPLDDSGMPKDRFSAEMPDATLATLKIQPSEPRDSAVYFCASGSLTGVYGYTFGSGTRLTVV.